This TCR beta chain was obtained from a study of cytomegalovirus exposure and HLA in healthy donors. The PCR ran on 60 Vbeta and 13 Jbeta primers. Profiled with immunoSEQ multiplex PCR; TCRdb holds only in-frame clones, not every one. The repertoire holds 150,000 or so clones, with over 70% as singletons. Broader study findings: Later analysis identified a missense DCLRE1C variant that was linked to TCR beta V- and J-gene trimming.

The V end was cut by 3 bases, the J end by 0 bases, with 32 bases between. Germline loops: CDR1 MNHEY, CDR2 SMNVEV (reference sequence). This CDR3 has 23 amino acids. Concerning this clone itself: Its specificity is not known.

The chain links TRBV27 to TRBJ1-4; tentative D call: TRBD1 (5 bases). The TCR was taken from a woman aged 35 to 49 in good health and CMV-seropositive. The sample comprised PBMCs. In nucleotides, the CDR3 is TGTGCCAGCAGTTTCCCCCGGGGGTGGAGGGGTAGGGAATCTAAAGCAACTAATGAAAAACTGTTTTTT. It codes for CASSFPRGWRGRESKATNEKLFF.